This T cell receptor beta chain was obtained from a study of CD8 T cells in Susac syndrome. Whole-study results and caveats: Acknowledgment was made by the study that its TCR sequencing and HLA analysis involved a relatively small number of individuals.

Worth noting for this clonotype: The antigen is not known.

RNA in amounts of roughly 0.5 to 1 ug was reverse transcribed with random hexamers. Across 54 Vbeta and 13 Jbeta, immunoSEQ multiplex PCR amplified TCR beta CDR3. TCRdb used MiXCR to reprocess the immunoSEQ multiplex PCR reads, holding one entry per CDR3 protein. This sample yields around 190,000 distinct CDR3 sequences, of which over 85% are seen a single time; approximately 0.094% belongs to the top ten. The sequenced target, TCR beta, came from blood CD8+ and CD4+ T cells. Germline assignment: CDR1 SQVTM and CDR2 ANQGSEA. V was cut by 6 bases and J by 8 bases, with 19 bases left in between. The CDR3 is made up of 13 amino acids.

The clonotype originates from a human donor in good health. The chain joins TRBV29-1 to TRBJ1-2, with D maybe TRBD1 (6 bases). Specimen: CD4+ T cells from PBMCs. This CDR3 is CSVRTDNPEGYTF. In DNA, the CDR3 is TGCAGCGTCCGGACAGACAACCCAGAAGGCTACACCTTC. The full variable domain, with the rest looked up from reference TRBV29-1 and TRBJ1-2, is SAVISQKPSRDICQRGTSLTIQCQVDSQVTMMFWYRQQPGQSLTLIATANQGSEATYESGFVIDKFPISRPNLTFSTLTVSNMSPEDSSIYLCSVRTDNPEGYTFGSGTRLTVV.